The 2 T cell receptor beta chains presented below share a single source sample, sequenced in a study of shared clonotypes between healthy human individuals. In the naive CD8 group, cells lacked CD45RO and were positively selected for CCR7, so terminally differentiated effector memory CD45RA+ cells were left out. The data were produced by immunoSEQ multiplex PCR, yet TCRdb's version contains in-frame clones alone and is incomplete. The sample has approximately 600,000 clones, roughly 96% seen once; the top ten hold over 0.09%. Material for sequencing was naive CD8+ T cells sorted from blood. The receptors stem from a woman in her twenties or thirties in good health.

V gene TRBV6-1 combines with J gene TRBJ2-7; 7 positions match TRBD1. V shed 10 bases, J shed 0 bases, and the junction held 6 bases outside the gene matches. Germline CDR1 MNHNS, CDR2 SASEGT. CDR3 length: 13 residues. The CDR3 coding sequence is TGTGCCACTTGGGACAGCTTCTCCTACGAGCAGTACTTC. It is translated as CATWDSFSYEQYF.

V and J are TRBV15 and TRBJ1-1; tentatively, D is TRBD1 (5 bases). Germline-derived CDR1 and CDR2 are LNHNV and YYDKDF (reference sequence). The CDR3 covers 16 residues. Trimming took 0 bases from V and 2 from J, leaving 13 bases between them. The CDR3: CATSRDFWGSNTEAFF. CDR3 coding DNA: TGTGCCACCAGCAGAGATTTTTGGGGGTCTAACACTGAAGCTTTCTTT.